This is a list of T cell receptor beta chains from one sample in a study of blood T cells in healthy people across ages. TCRdb re-derived calls from the 5' RACE reads in MiXCR, one entry per CDR3 protein. The sample shows around 1.7 million distinct CDR3 sequences, 28% of them seen only once. Sequencing input: blood. The receptors derive from a woman aged 25 to 39 in good health. Each CDR3 is given with its conserved first and last residue. A D gene is named only where the DNA matches it firmly. Expanded clones are given a class, and other clones once, few, many or no size at all.

>TRBV12-3/TRBV12-4|-|TRBJ2-1|TRBD2
CASSLVTGGLGEQFF
TGTGCCAGCAGTTTGGTAACGGGAGGGCTGGGTGAGCAGTTCTTC
>TRBV2|few|TRBJ1-4|-
CASMGFSEKLFF
TGTGCCAGCATGGGATTTTCGGAAAAACTGTTTTTT
>TRBV20-1|few|TRBJ1-2|TRBD1
CSATRGLGYTF
TGCAGTGCTACCAGGGGGCTTGGCTACACCTTC
>TRBV7-8|few|TRBJ2-7|-
CASSFNQLGEQYF
TGTGCCAGCAGCTTTAATCAGCTTGGCGAGCAGTACTTC
>TRBV20-1|-|TRBJ1-2|-
CSASAMDSLYGYTF
TGCAGTGCTTCAGCGATGGACAGTTTATATGGCTACACCTTC
>TRBV29-1|few|TRBJ2-3|-
CSGRLDYELRGTDTQYF
TGCAGCGGCCGACTCGACTATGAGTTGCGGGGAACAGATACGCAGTATTTT
>TRBV29-1|-|TRBJ1-2|-
CSVEARRQGYGYTF
TGCAGCGTTGAAGCGCGCCGACAAGGCTATGGCTACACCTTC
>TRBV6-6|many|TRBJ2-1|-
CASRGYNSYNEQFF
TGTGCCAGTCGTGGGTACAACTCCTACAATGAGCAGTTCTTC
>TRBV27|many|TRBJ2-7|TRBD1
CASRLDRGSPYEQYF
TGTGCCAGCAGACTTGACAGGGGGAGCCCCTACGAGCAGTACTTC
>TRBV28|many|TRBJ2-6|-
CASSFLGPSGANVLTF
TGTGCCAGCAGTTTCTTGGGGCCCTCTGGGGCCAACGTCCTGACTTTC
>TRBV15|once|TRBJ2-7|-
CATSRVGTISGRYEQYF
TGTGCCACCAGCAGAGTCGGTACGATATCAGGGAGGTACGAGCAGTACTTC
>TRBV7-9|-|TRBJ1-2|-
CASSPSGLVRYYGYTF
TGTGCCAGCAGCCCGTCTGGGCTGGTAAGGTATTATGGCTACACCTTC
>TRBV30|-|TRBJ1-5|-
CAWSATDYKPQHF
TGTGCCTGGAGTGCGACCGACTACAAGCCCCAGCATTTT
>TRBV10-3|few|TRBJ1-1|-
CAISDLGPEAFF
TGTGCCATCAGTGATTTGGGGCCTGAAGCTTTCTTT
>TRBV9|-|TRBJ2-7|-
CASSVEGGTPQQYF
TGTGCCAGCAGCGTAGAGGGGGGGACACCCCAGCAGTACTTC
>TRBV29-1|many|TRBJ2-7|-
CSVVQRNYEQYF
TGCAGCGTTGTTCAGCGAAACTACGAGCAGTACTTC